This T cell receptor (beta chain) was sequenced for a study of neurological immune-mediated disorders. There are many counts of this clonotype. Its antigen is still unknown. There are 15 residues in the CDR3. The germline V gene has CDR1 MGHRA and CDR2 YSYEKL. Trimming removed 3 bases from V and 7 bases from J, with 19 bases in between. 5'RACE employing 10-nucleotide random UMIs yielded the cDNA. TCRdb called the 5' RACE reads again in MiXCR, with one record for every CDR3 protein. The sample carries 42,000 or so distinct CDR3 sequences, roughly 2.5% recorded once. Broader study findings: Expanded clones shared no identical CDR3 amino acid sequences across subjects, which suggested private TCR-beta repertoires in all groups.

The unsorted libraries had their origin in 2 million PBMCs stored at -80 C. The chain recombines TRBV4-1 with TRBJ2-7, with a tentative D call TRBD2 (7 bases). This receptor was identified in a man aged 30 to 39 with multiple sclerosis. Sequenced sample: PBMCs. The CDR3 protein is CASSHLRGGIIEQYF. The DNA for the CDR3 is TGCGCCAGCAGCCACCTAAGGGGGGGGATAATTGAGCAGTACTTC.